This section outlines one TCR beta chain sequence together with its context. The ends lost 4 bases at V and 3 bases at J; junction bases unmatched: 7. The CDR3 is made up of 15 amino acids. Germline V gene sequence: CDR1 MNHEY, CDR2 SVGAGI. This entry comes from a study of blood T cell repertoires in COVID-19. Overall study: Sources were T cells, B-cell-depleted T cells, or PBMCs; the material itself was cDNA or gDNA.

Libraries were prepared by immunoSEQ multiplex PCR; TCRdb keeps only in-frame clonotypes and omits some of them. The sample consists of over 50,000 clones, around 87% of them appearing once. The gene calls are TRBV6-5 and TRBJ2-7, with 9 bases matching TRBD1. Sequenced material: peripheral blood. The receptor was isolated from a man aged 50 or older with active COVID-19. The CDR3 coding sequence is TGTGCCAGCAGTTCGTTGACAGGGGGGTTCTACGAGCAGTACTTC. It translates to CASSSLTGGFYEQYF.